The 10 T cell receptor beta chains reported below all come from one sample, sequenced in a study of early T cells in non-severe SARS-CoV-2 infection. Using its own MiXCR run on the 5' RACE reads, TCRdb lists one record per CDR3 protein. This repertoire shows around 62,000 distinct CDR3 sequences, roughly 12% found once; its top ten account for roughly 3.4%. Sequencing was done on a sample of whole blood. The receptor source for this set is an adult who was a healthcare worker with PCR-confirmed SARS-CoV-2 infection or an uninfected control (not recorded which).

The table lists this clonotype with a few counts. The chain links TRBV3-1 to TRBJ1-5; D may be TRBD1 (5 bases). This CDR3 has 15 amino acids. With 5 bases removed from V and 1 base from J, the gap between germline ends came to 12 bases. The germline V gene encodes CDR1 LGHDT and CDR2 YNNKEL (reference sequence). The CDR3: CASSETTASNQPQHF. CDR3 sequence (DNA): TGTGCCAGCAGCGAGACGACAGCCAGCAATCAGCCCCAGCATTTT.

V is TRBV28 and J is TRBJ2-6; D ambiguous. The CDR3 has 12 amino acids. Trimming shortened V by 9 bases and J by 1 base, and 4 bases separated the two germline ends. The germline gives CDR1 MDHEN, CDR2 SYDVKM. CDR3 coding DNA: TGTGCCAGTGAATCTGGGGCCAACGTCCTGACTTTC. Amino acid sequence: CASESGANVLTF.

This clonotype was observed a handful of times. This chain joins TRBV18 and TRBJ2-1; D might be TRBD2 (6 bases). Trimming pared 5 bases from V and 5 bases from J, leaving 16 bases between. This CDR3 contains 15 residues. Germline CDR1 KGHSH, CDR2 LQKENI. The CDR3, as DNA: TGTGCCAGCTCAACCTCCCCGGGACTCAACAATGAGCAGTTCTTC. This encodes CASSTSPGLNNEQFF.

The chain recombines TRBV12-3 or TRBV12-4 with TRBJ1-5; D is undetermined. This CDR3 has 15 amino acids. Trimming removed 6 bases at V and 2 bases at J, with 14 bases between. Here the CDR3 DNA reads TGTGCCAGCAGCTCTGAGGGTGCGGGCAATCAGCCCCAGCATTTT. This sequence encodes CASSSEGAGNQPQHF.

This clonotype was seen ten or more times. The CDR3 region has the DNA TGTGCCAGCAGTTTGGGGCCCTCAAGCTCCTACGAGCAGTACTTC. This sequence encodes CASSLGPSSSYEQYF. The chain uses TRBV12-3 or TRBV12-4 and TRBJ2-7; a weak D match, TRBD1 (5 bases). Trimming cost V 3 bases and J 0 bases, with 12 bases left between them. This CDR3 is built from 15 residues.

In this sample, this clonotype turned up many times. The rearrangement joins TRBV28 to TRBJ1-2; the match to TRBD1 covers 7 bases. The CDR3 covers 13 residues. From germline, CDR1 is MDHEN and CDR2 SYDVKM. The junction had 4 bases not matched to a gene; V was cut back by 5 bases and J by 4 bases. This CDR3 reads CASSTTGAYGYTF. The CDR3 DNA follows: TGTGCCAGCAGTACTACAGGGGCCTATGGCTACACCTTC.

This clonotype was detected ten times or more. V and J are TRBV7-9 and TRBJ2-7; perhaps TRBD2 as D (7 bases). Trimming pared 6 bases from V and 4 bases from J, leaving 25 bases between. This CDR3 spans 17 amino acids. Germline V CDR1 and CDR2: SEHNR, FQNEAQ (reference sequence). For the CDR3, the DNA is TGTGCCAGCAGTCCCCCGGGGGCGGGAGTAGTTACGTACGAGCAGTACTTC. Its translation: CASSPPGAGVVTYEQYF.

This clonotype turned up a few times. This rearrangement joins TRBV28 to TRBJ2-7; no clear D gene. Trimming shortened V by 7 bases and J by 0 bases, and 10 bases separated the two germline ends. The CDR3 covers 13 residues. Germline V lookup: CDR1 MDHEN, CDR2 SYDVKM. CDR3 in amino acids: CASNQRSSYEQYF. The CDR3 DNA is TGTGCCAGCAATCAGCGTTCCTCCTACGAGCAGTACTTC. The full variable domain, rest sourced from reference TRBV28 and TRBJ2-7, is DVKVTQSSRYLVKRTGEKVFLECVQDMDHENMFWYRQDPGLGLRLIYFSYDVKMKEKGDIPEGYSVSREKKERFSLILESASTNQTSMYLCASNQRSSYEQYFGPGTRLTVT.

The table lists this clonotype with many counts. This sequence joins TRBV2 and TRBJ2-1; 9 bases are a match to TRBD1. The V gene's germline CDR1 is SNHLY and CDR2 FYNNEI. J lost 7 bases, V lost 10 bases, and 17 bases had no gene match. The CDR3 has 16 residues. Here the CDR3 DNA reads TGTGCCATAGACTACAGGGGGCCCCATACGATGAATGAGCAGTTCTTC. Translating it yields CAIDYRGPHTMNEQFF.

This clonotype was seen many times. The rearrangement joins TRBV20-1 to TRBJ2-7, with 13 bases matching TRBD2. The ends lost 7 bases at V and 6 bases at J; junction bases unmatched: 9. Germline V gives CDR1 DFQATT, CDR2 SNEGSKA (reference sequence). The CDR3 contains 14 residues. The CDR3 DNA reads as TGCAGTGTCAACGAGGGGACTAGCGGGATCGAGCAGTACTTC. The encoded protein is CSVNEGTSGIEQYF.